This T cell receptor (beta chain) came from a study of PD-L1 blockade in urothelial cancer. Regarding time point: peripheral blood 6 weeks after treatment start. The protocol was immunoSEQ multiplex PCR, while the TCRdb copy is restricted to in-frame clones and leaves out a portion. The sample carries 120,000 or so clones, around 88% recorded once. CDR3 length equals 15 residues. With 3 bases clipped from V and 4 bases from J, the junction kept 6 bases outside the gene matches. The germline gives CDR1 MDHEN, CDR2 SYDVKM. The origin of this receptor is a man in his fifties or sixties with urothelial cancer. The gene calls are TRBV28 and TRBJ2-3; 8 bases are shared with TRBD2. The sequences come from PBMCs, collected around atezolizumab (anti-PD-L1) treatment. DNA for the CDR3: TGTGCCAGCAGTTTTAAGGCTAGCGGGCCAGATACGCAGTATTTT. The encoded protein is CASSFKASGPDTQYF.